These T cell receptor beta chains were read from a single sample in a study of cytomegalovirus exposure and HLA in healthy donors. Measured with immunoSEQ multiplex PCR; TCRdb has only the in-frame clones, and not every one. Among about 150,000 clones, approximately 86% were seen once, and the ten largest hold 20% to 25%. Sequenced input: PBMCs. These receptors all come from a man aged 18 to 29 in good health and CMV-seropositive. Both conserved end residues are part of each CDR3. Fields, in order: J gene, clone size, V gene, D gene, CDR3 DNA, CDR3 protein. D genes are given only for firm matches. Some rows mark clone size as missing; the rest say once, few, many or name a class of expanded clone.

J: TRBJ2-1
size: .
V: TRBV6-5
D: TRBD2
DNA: TGTGCCAGCAGAGCCGGGACTAGCGGGAGTAAAGCCCAGTTCTTC
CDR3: CASRAGTSGSKAQFF

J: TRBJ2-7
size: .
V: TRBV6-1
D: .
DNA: TGTGCCACCGGGGAAGAGGGCTTCGGCGAGCAGTACTTC
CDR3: CATGEEGFGEQYF

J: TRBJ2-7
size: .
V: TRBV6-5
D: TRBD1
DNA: TGTGCCAGCAGTCCCACAGGGGATCGATACGAGCAGTACTTC
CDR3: CASSPTGDRYEQYF

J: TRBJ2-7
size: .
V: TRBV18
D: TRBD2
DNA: TGTGCCAGCTCAGACAAGACTAGCGGGAGCAACGAGCAGTACTTC
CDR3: CASSDKTSGSNEQYF

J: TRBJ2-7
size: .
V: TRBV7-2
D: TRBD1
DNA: TGTGCCAGCAGCTTAGTTGGACAGGGGACAGTCGAGCAGTACTTC
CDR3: CASSLVGQGTVEQYF

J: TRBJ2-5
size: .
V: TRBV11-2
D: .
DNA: TGTGCCAGCAGCTTAGTCTACGGGGTAGAGACCCAGTACTTC
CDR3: CASSLVYGVETQYF

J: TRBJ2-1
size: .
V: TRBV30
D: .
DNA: TGTGCCTGGAGTGTAGGTAGCGAGCAGTTCTTC
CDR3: CAWSVGSEQFF

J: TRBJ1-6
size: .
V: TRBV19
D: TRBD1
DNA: TGTGCCACTGCGGACAGGGGCCAAAATTCACCCCTCCACTTT
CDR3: CATADRGQNSPLHF

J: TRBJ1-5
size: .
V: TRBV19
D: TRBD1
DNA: TGTGCCAGCCGGGACAGAGATCAGCCCCAGCATTTT
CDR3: CASRDRDQPQHF

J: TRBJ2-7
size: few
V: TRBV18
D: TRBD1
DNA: TGTGCCAGCTCTGGGACAGGGGTGATCGAGCAGTACTTC
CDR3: CASSGTGVIEQYF

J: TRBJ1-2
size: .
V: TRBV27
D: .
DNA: TGTGCCAGCAGGTTGGGCGCAAACTATGGCTACACCTTC
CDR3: CASRLGANYGYTF

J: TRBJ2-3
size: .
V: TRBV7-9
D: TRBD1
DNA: TGTGCCAGCAGCTTAACAGGGGGACGCACAGATACGCAGTATTTT
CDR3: CASSLTGGRTDTQYF

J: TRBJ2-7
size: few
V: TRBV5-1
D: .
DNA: TGCGCCAGCAGCTTGGCGCAGACAAAAACTCGCGAGCAGTACTTC
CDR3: CASSLAQTKTREQYF

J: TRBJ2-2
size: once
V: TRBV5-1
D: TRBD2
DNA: TGCGCCAGCAGCCGAACTAGCGGAGTGAACACCGGGGAGCTGTTTTTT
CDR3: CASSRTSGVNTGELFF

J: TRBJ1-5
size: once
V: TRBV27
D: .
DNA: TGTGCCAGCAGAACAGGCAATCAGCCCCAGCATTTT
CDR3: CASRTGNQPQHF

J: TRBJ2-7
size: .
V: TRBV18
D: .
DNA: TGTGCCAGCTCACCGGAAGGGGTAATCCCGCACGAGCAGTACTTC
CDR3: CASSPEGVIPHEQYF

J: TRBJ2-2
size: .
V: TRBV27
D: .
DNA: TGTGCCAGCAGACAGGGACAGAACACCGGGGAGCTGTTTTTT
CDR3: CASRQGQNTGELFF

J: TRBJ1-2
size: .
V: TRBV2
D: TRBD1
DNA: TGTGCCAGCAGCGGTGACAGGGGCTTTACCTATGGCTACACCTTC
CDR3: CASSGDRGFTYGYTF

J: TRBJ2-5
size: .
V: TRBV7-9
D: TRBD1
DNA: TGTGCCAGCAGCCTCGCAACAGGGGGCACAGAGACCCAGTACTTC
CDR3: CASSLATGGTETQYF

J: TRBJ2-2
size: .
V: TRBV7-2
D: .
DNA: TGTGCCAGCCAGCTAGACCTCACGAACACCGGGGAGCTGTTTTTT
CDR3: CASQLDLTNTGELFF

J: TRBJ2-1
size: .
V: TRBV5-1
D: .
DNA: TGCGCCAGCAGCACTGCCAGGGCGGATGAGCAGTTCTTC
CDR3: CASSTARADEQFF

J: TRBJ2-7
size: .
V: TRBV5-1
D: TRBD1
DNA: TGCGCCAGCAGCTTGTTGATCTCCGGGACAGCCGCCTACGAGCAGTACTTC
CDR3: CASSLLISGTAAYEQYF

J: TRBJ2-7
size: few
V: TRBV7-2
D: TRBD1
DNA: TGTGCCAGCAGCCCTAGGACAGGGAGCGTCTCCTACGAGCAGTACTTC
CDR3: CASSPRTGSVSYEQYF

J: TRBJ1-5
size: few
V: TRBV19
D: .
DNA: TGTGCCAGTAGTCGCTCGGGGGGTTCAGCGCAGCCCCAGCATTTT
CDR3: CASSRSGGSAQPQHF

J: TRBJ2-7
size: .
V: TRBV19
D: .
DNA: TGTGCCAGTAGTATACAGGGATCGGAAGAGCAGTACTTC
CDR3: CASSIQGSEEQYF

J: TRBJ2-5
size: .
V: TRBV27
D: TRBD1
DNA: TGTGCCAGCAGTTGGGGACAGCAAGAGACCCAGTACTTC
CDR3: CASSWGQQETQYF

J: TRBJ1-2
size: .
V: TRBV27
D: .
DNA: TGTGCCAGCCGGGGGGCAGCCTCTAACTATGGCTACACCTTC
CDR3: CASRGAASNYGYTF

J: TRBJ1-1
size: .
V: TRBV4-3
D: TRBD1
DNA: TGCGCCAGCAGCCAAGCCGGGACAGGGACCACTGAAGCTTTCTTT
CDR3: CASSQAGTGTTEAFF

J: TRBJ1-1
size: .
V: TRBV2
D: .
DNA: TGTGCCAGCAATAGGGACACGAGGGGCACTGAAGCTTTCTTT
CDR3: CASNRDTRGTEAFF

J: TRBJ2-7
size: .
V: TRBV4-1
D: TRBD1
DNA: TGCGCCAGCAGCCAGGACACCCGGACAGGGCAGTACTTC
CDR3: CASSQDTRTGQYF

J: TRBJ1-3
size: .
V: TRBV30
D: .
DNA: TGTGCCTGGAGTGTGGAGGGCCACACCATATATTTT
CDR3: CAWSVEGHTIYF